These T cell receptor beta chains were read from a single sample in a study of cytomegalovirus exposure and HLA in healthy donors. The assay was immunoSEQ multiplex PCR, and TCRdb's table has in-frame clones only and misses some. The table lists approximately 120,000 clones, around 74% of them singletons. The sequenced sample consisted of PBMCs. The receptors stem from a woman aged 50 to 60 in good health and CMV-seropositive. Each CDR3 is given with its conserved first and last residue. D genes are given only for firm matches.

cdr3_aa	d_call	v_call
CASSRGTSGEETQYF	TRBD2	TRBV5-8
CASSLRMGGTEAFF	NA	TRBV5-6
CASSPPTRDTQYF	NA	TRBV18
CASGTGSSPLHF	TRBD1	TRBV6-1
CASSLVVSGFTNTQYF	NA	TRBV5-4
CASSLVPGLQYEQYF	NA	TRBV5-5
CASSTGQGRTYGYTF	TRBD1	TRBV7-2
CASKGNRGLEQFF	NA	TRBV19
CAISADRTYTGELFF	TRBD1	TRBV10-3
CASSESGGSYNEQFF	TRBD2	TRBV25-1
CASSLTGSMNTEAFF	NA	TRBV7-9
CASSVRGAYQETQYF	NA	TRBV7-2
CASSAGTSRDYNEQFF	TRBD2	TRBV9
CASSILAGEYEQYF	TRBD2	TRBV5-1
CASSQVDRSYGGYTF	TRBD1	TRBV4-1
CASSLYQNNYGYTF	NA	TRBV28
CASSQDPAGYYEQYF	NA	TRBV4-2
CASSLGAGQVNTEAFF	TRBD1	TRBV5-4
CASSGLAGGITFTDTQYF	TRBD2	TRBV19
CASSSKAAGGFNEQFF	TRBD2	TRBV7-3
CASSLAIVTSTDTQYF	NA	TRBV11-2
CASSFSGHIYEQYF	NA	TRBV5-6
CASNGGMGGEKLFF	NA	TRBV28
CASSYPDSSYGYTF	NA	TRBV6-6
CASKQGLTNEKLFF	NA	TRBV14
CASSPEGFETQYF	NA	TRBV5-1
CASSLRGGPSREQYF	NA	TRBV27
CASSQTSGAQFF	TRBD2	TRBV7-2
CASSEEGGLNYGEQFF	TRBD2	TRBV5-1
CASSSSRSGGTDEQFF	NA	TRBV7-9